This T cell receptor (beta chain) is from a study of T cell responses to AZD1222 COVID-19 vaccine. Only in-frame clones appear in the TCRdb table, and some are missing; sequencing was by immunoSEQ multiplex PCR. Of 90,000 to 120,000 clones in the sample, roughly nine tenths were seen once. CDR1 is SGHDT, CDR2 YYEEEE, per germline. The V and J ends lost 4 bases and 8 bases, in that order; junction bases with no gene match: 5. The CDR3 has 13 amino acids. The sequenced sample was peripheral blood, obtained on day 0 of AZD1222 vaccination. The TCR was taken from an adult in good health. The chain uses TRBV5-6 and TRBJ1-2; 10 nucleotides line up with TRBD1. CDR3 residues: CASSPGDRGGYTF. The CDR3 bases are TGTGCCAGCAGCCCGGGGGACAGGGGAGGCTACACCTTC.